The TCR beta chain under discussion was sequenced for a study of blood T cell repertoires in COVID-19. Whole-study context: Some COVID-19 samples were acute and others convalescent; all came from the United States, Italy and Spain. In each case, the material was cDNA or gDNA derived from T cells, B-cell-depleted T cells, or PBMCs.

Cohorts were assigned according to the clinical history that participants reported. TCRdb's copy holds only in-frame clones and misses some; the assay was immunoSEQ multiplex PCR. The repertoire holds 490,000 or so clones, with 88% as singletons. The V end was cut by 1 base, the J end by 2 bases, with 4 bases between. This CDR3 comprises 13 residues. V gene TRBV12-3 or TRBV12-4 combines with J gene TRBJ2-3; D uncertain. Sequenced: PBMCs or T cells enriched from blood (not recorded which). The TCR was taken from a woman between 40 and 50 years old who had recovered from COVID-19. The CDR3 reads CASSLDYTDTQYF. The CDR3 DNA reads as TGTGCCAGCAGTTTAGACTACACAGATACGCAGTATTTT.